These T cell receptor beta chains were read from a single sample in a study of post-analysis software for immune sequencing data. From the PCR reads, TCRdb called clonotypes with MiXCR, one entry per CDR3 protein. In the table there are 350,000 to 500,000 distinct CDR3 sequences, about 39% of which are singletons. The specimen was blood. The receptor set was obtained from a girl aged 2 to 9 with multiple sclerosis. The CDR3 runs from the conserved cysteine through the conserved F or W. The order of the fields is clone size, J gene, V gene, D gene, CDR3 DNA, CDR3 protein. The D gene is left open where the match is weak. Clone sizes are given selectively: once, few, many, or a class where the clone is expanded.

>few|TRBJ2-4|TRBV29-1|.
TGCAGCGTTGAACTATCGGCTCAAAACATTCAGTACTTC
CSVELSAQNIQYF
>.|TRBJ2-5|TRBV6-2/TRBV6-3|TRBD1
TGTGCCAGCAGTTACGACGCTCCCCACGGACAGGCTACCCGAAGGACCCAGTACTTC
CASSYDAPHGQATRRTQYF
>.|TRBJ2-1|TRBV6-2/TRBV6-3|TRBD2
TGTGCCAGCAGTTACGGCCCTAGCGGGGTCCTCCGGCCGTGGAATGAGCAGTTCTTC
CASSYGPSGVLRPWNEQFF
>.|TRBJ1-2|TRBV5-1|TRBD1
TGCGCCACCGCGACAGGGGTAAATAACTATGGCTACACCTTC
CATATGVNNYGYTF
>few|TRBJ1-2|TRBV6-5|.
TGTGCCAGCAGTTTCGCCCCCCTTTATGGCTACACCTTC
CASSFAPLYGYTF
>few|TRBJ2-5|TRBV29-1|TRBD1
TGCAGCGGTATACAGGGGGCAGGTGAGACCCAGTACTTC
CSGIQGAGETQYF
>once|TRBJ1-2|TRBV25-1|.
TGTGCCAGCAGTGAATACGGGGGGTCCAACTATGGCTACACCTTC
CASSEYGGSNYGYTF
>.|TRBJ2-3|TRBV6-2/TRBV6-3|.
TGTGCCAGCAGTTTTTTAGGGTATTCCGGGACGCAGTATTTT
CASSFLGYSGTQYF
>few|TRBJ2-7|TRBV27|TRBD2
TGTGCCAGCAGTTCAGGACTAGCCGCCCTCTACGAGCAGTACTTC
CASSSGLAALYEQYF
>.|TRBJ1-5|TRBV20-1|.
TGCAGTGCTCCCAGGGGAAATAGCAATCAGCCCCAGCATTTT
CSAPRGNSNQPQHF